The source of this T cell receptor (beta chain) is a study of CD8 T cells in ankylosing spondylitis. Study-level points and caveats: Reported data indicate significant enrichment of disease-linked clones within matched ankylosing spondylitis synovial fluid. Within peripheral blood, clones linked to disease were CD8+ and relatively rare. Several highly homologous variants made up a TCR beta motif that seemed to typify ankylosing spondylitis blood.

This clonotype was recorded at least ten times. Its antigen is unknown. Trimming shortened V by 3 bases and J by 3 bases, and 9 bases separated the two germline ends. The germline V gene encodes CDR1 MDHEN and CDR2 SYDVKM. The CDR3 is 13 amino acids. In TCRdb, the 5' RACE reads were re-called with MiXCR into one record per CDR3 protein. The sample gives about 140,000 distinct CDR3 sequences, roughly 8.8% of which show up once; roughly 8% is in the top ten. This clonotype was sampled from a male donor with ankylosing spondylitis. The V and J genes are TRBV28 and TRBJ2-7; D is uncertain. Specimen: synovial fluid, either unsorted or a sorted T cell fraction (not recorded which). The CDR3 spells CASSLTGLYEQYF. Written as DNA, the CDR3 is TGTGCCAGCAGTTTGACTGGCCTCTACGAGCAGTACTTC.